This T cell receptor (beta chain) appears in the sequencing data of a study of blood T cell repertoires in COVID-19. Study overall: The samples span acute and convalescent COVID-19 from the United States, Italy and Spain. T cells, B-cell-depleted T cells, or PBMCs supplied cDNA or gDNA.

Original processing methods: Amplification from reference gene primers served as the basis for estimated nucleated cell counts. Method: immunoSEQ multiplex PCR; TCRdb's copy keeps in-frame clones and lacks some. Clone size and the V and J calls come from that table; the DNA yielded D and trimming. Altogether about 480,000 clones are present, 89% being singletons, with the ten largest covering about 0.91%. Trimming removed 6 bases from V and 0 bases from J, with 9 bases in between. This CDR3 spans 15 amino acids. From germline, CDR1 is SGHTA and CDR2 FQGNSA. Recruited during active infection, patients (from Seattle) were subsequently followed longitudinally.

This sequence originates from a man between 18 and 29 years old with COVID-19, enrolled during active disease. Sequences were obtained from peripheral blood. The V and J genes are TRBV7-2 and TRBJ2-6; tentatively, D is TRBD1 (5 bases). The CDR3 sequence is CASRSGNSGANVLTF. CDR3 DNA sequence: TGTGCCAGCAGATCAGGGAACTCTGGGGCCAACGTCCTGACTTTC.